The 31 T cell receptor beta chains below were found in one sample sequenced in a study of blood T cell repertoires in COVID-19 (TCRdb year 2020). Library preparation used the immunoSEQ multiplex PCR assay. TCRdb took over this immuneACCESS table, retaining in-frame rearrangements with V and J assigned. Such tables are incomplete; in checked studies, under half of the missing clones stem from an unresolved V gene, and the remainder is unexplained. The table for this sample lists approximately 250,000 clones; 75% to 90% of them were counted only once. The ten top clones hold 3.1% of the sample. The sample taken for sequencing was PBMCs or T cells enriched from blood (not recorded which). The receptor source for this set is a middle-aged woman who had been exposed to COVID-19.

The chain combines TRBV23-1 with TRBJ2-6; TRBD1 aligns across 8 bases. TRBV23-1 is flagged as an ORF with uncertain function. The CDR3 covers 19 residues. J was trimmed by 0 bases and V by 3 bases; bases with no gene match: 10. CDR3 sequence (DNA): TGCGCCAGCAGTCATACGGGACAGGTAGGGAGCTCTGGGGCCAACGTCCTGACTTTC. This codes for CASSHTGQVGSSGANVLTF.

CDR3 sequence reads: CASSQDLGRQGATNEKLFF. The CDR3 coding sequence is TGTGCCAGCAGCCAAGATTTGGGAAGACAGGGGGCAACTAATGAAAAACTGTTTTTT. The chain employs TRBV4-2 and TRBJ1-4; TRBD1 aligns across 9 bases. Germline-derived CDR1 and CDR2 are LGHNA and YNFKEQ. V lost 0 bases to trimming and J lost 0 bases; unmatched junction nucleotides: 8. CDR3 length: 19 residues.

J is TRBJ1-4 and V is TRBV11-2, with unresolved D. The germline V gene has CDR1 SGHAT and CDR2 FQNNGV. The CDR3 is 16 amino acids. Trimming removed 1 base at V and 0 bases at J, with 9 bases between. CDR3 coding DNA: TGTGCCAGCAGCTTAGGGGAGGGAACAACTAATGAAAAACTGTTTTTT. Protein product: CASSLGEGTTNEKLFF.

The genes are TRBV5-4 and TRBJ1-6, with TRBD1 matching 7 bases. This CDR3 is 15 amino acids long. Germline CDR1 reads SGHNT; CDR2 reads YYREEE (reference sequence). Germline trimming cut 0 bases from V and 10 bases from J; bases unmatched to any gene: 7. The CDR3 loop is CASSLAQGVRSPLHF. Written as DNA, the CDR3 is TGTGCCAGCAGCTTGGCGCAGGGGGTACGGTCACCCCTCCACTTT.

The gene calls are TRBV18 and TRBJ1-1, with 10 positions matching TRBD1. Germline assignment: CDR1 KGHSH and CDR2 LQKENI. This CDR3 is built from 17 residues. The V gene end was trimmed by 3 bases and the J gene end by 6 bases; junction bases not matched to a gene: 13. CDR3 sequence: CASSPLTTGGVFAEAFF. CDR3 in DNA: TGTGCCAGCTCACCCCTTACGACAGGGGGCGTCTTTGCTGAAGCTTTCTTT.

The chain has TRBV12-3 or TRBV12-4 and TRBJ2-7; D call uncertain. With 3 bases removed from V and 3 bases from J, the gap between germline ends came to 9 bases. This CDR3 comprises 13 residues. The CDR3 loop is CASSFDLGYEQYF. The CDR3, as DNA: TGTGCCAGCAGTTTTGATCTCGGCTACGAGCAGTACTTC.

The J gene is TRBJ2-3, the V gene TRBV9; D is perhaps TRBD2 (5 bases). V lost 0 bases to trimming and J lost 0 bases, with 8 bases between them. This CDR3 has 15 amino acids. CDR1 is SGDLS and CDR2 is YYNGEE in the germline V gene. CDR3 protein: CASSVVGGSTDTQYF. CDR3 nucleotides: TGTGCCAGCAGCGTAGTCGGCGGGAGCACAGATACGCAGTATTTT. Complete variable domain (other parts from reference TRBV9 and TRBJ2-3): DSGVTQTPKHLITATGQRVTLRCSPRSGDLSVYWYQQSLDQGLQFLIQYYNGEERAKGNILERFSAQQFPDLHSELNLSSLELGDSALYFCASSVVGGSTDTQYFGPGTRLTVL.

This chain connects TRBV5-6 to TRBJ1-5, with 8 positions matching TRBD1. V was clipped by 6 bases and J by 7 bases; unmatched bases: 3. Germline V gene data show CDR1 as SGHDT and CDR2 as YYEEEE. The CDR3 is made up of 12 amino acids. The CDR3 loop is CASTTGGQPQHF. DNA for the CDR3: TGTGCCAGCACCACAGGGGGACAGCCCCAGCATTTT.

This sequence joins TRBV5-1 and TRBJ2-1; D is possibly TRBD2 (5 bases). Germline V gene data show CDR1 as SGHRS and CDR2 as YFSETQ. The V end lost 2 bases, the J end lost 9 bases, and 12 bases lay between the germline ends. The CDR3 sequence is 13 residues long. CDR3 amino acids: CASSLGRGLEQFF. The CDR3 DNA sequence: TGCGCCAGCAGCTTAGGACGGGGTCTTGAGCAGTTCTTC.

The chain joins TRBV28 to TRBJ1-5, with D maybe TRBD1 (5 bases). The ends were cut back, 7 bases at V and 9 bases at J, with 13 bases in the middle. The germline gives CDR1 MDHEN, CDR2 SYDVKM. The CDR3 spans 12 residues. The CDR3: CASTWGGSPQHF. CDR3 nucleotide sequence: TGTGCCAGCACATGGGGGGGTTCGCCCCAGCATTTT.

The V gene is TRBV7-3, the J gene TRBJ1-5, with TRBD1 identical over 8 bases. The CDR3 spans 15 residues. Looked up from germline, CDR1 is SGHTA and CDR2 is FQGTGA. Trimming removed 2 bases from V and 6 bases from J; junction bases left unmatched: 6. CDR3 amino acids: CASSLGQGAGQPQHF. CDR3 DNA: TGTGCCAGCAGCTTAGGGCAGGGGGCAGGTCAGCCCCAGCATTTT.

This chain joins TRBV9 and TRBJ1-6, with D possibly being TRBD1 (6 bases). The germline V gene encodes CDR1 SGDLS and CDR2 YYNGEE. Trimming removed 4 bases at V and 6 bases at J, with 17 bases between. The CDR3 is 16 residues long. This CDR3 is CASSHTPRQVNSPLHF. The CDR3 bases are TGTGCCAGCAGCCATACCCCGCGACAGGTTAATTCACCCCTCCACTTT.

This clone showed up just a few times. This chain joins TRBV29-1 and TRBJ1-5, with 7 bases fitting TRBD1. This CDR3 has 16 amino acids. Trimming at V came to 4 bases and at J to 2 bases, leaving 11 bases not matched to a gene. CDR1 is SQVTM, CDR2 ANQGSEA, per germline. CDR3 DNA: TGCAGCGTTGGGGACAGTCCGTATACGGGCAATCAGCCCCAGCATTTT. It codes for CSVGDSPYTGNQPQHF.

Details on this clone: Different DNA sequences within this sample yield the same CDR3. The rearrangement links TRBV19 to TRBJ1-1; no clear D gene. This CDR3 is built from 12 residues. Germline V CDR1 and CDR2: LNHDA, SQIVND (reference sequence). V was cut by 6 bases and J by 4 bases, with 9 bases left in between. CDR3 protein: CASSPPGTEAFF. The CDR3 DNA sequence: TGTGCCAGTAGCCCCCCGGGCACTGAAGCTTTCTTT.

The rearrangement uses TRBV12-1 and TRBJ2-3; TRBD2, the table's D call, was not compared with the DNA. TRBV12-1 is a listed pseudogene. This CDR3 has 15 residues. CDR3 DNA sequence: TGTGCCAGCAGCTTAGGGACTCGCCACACAGATACGCAGTATTTT. This encodes CASSLGTRHTDTQYF.

J is TRBJ1-4 and V is TRBV6-2 or TRBV6-3; D not certain. Germline CDR1 MNHEY, CDR2 SVGEGT. There are 13 residues in the CDR3. V was pared by 0 bases and J by 8 bases, with 7 bases between. The CDR3 loop reads CASSYSFEEKLFF. The CDR3 DNA reads as TGTGCCAGCAGTTACTCGTTTGAGGAAAAACTGTTTTTT.

The J gene is TRBJ2-1, the V gene TRBV12-5, with 9 bases lining up with TRBD2. V trimming: 6 bases; J trimming: 8 bases; junction bases outside the gene matches: 11. Germline V CDR1 and CDR2: LGHNT, FRNRAP. The CDR3 length is 15 residues. In nucleotides, the CDR3 is TGTGCTAGTGGCCGGGACGCGGGAGGGAAGGATGAGCAGTTCTTC. Its protein product is CASGRDAGGKDEQFF.

V and J are TRBV4-3 and TRBJ2-7, with 7 bases lining up with TRBD2. Trimming took 1 base from V and 1 from J; bases not matched to a gene: 7. Germline V gives CDR1 LGHNA, CDR2 YSLEER. This CDR3 is 16 amino acids long. The CDR3 region is CASSQGEGLGSYEQYF. The CDR3 DNA reads TGCGCCAGCAGCCAAGGGGAGGGGCTGGGGTCCTACGAGCAGTACTTC.

This sequence joins TRBV28 and TRBJ2-7, with D possibly being TRBD2 (6 bases). Per the germline V gene, CDR1 is MDHEN and CDR2 is SYDVKM. V lost 5 bases, J lost 4 bases, and 21 bases lay in between. The CDR3 is 16 amino acids. The CDR3 sequence is CASSPSSRGTVYEQYV. The CDR3 DNA reads as TGTGCCAGCAGTCCCTCAAGTCGAGGGACTGTGTACGAGCAGTACGTC.

This rearrangement joins TRBV19 to TRBJ2-3; TRBD2 aligns across 7 bases. The CDR3 has 15 residues. V shed 5 bases and J 2 bases; nucleotides not matched to a gene: 7. Per the germline V gene, CDR1 is LNHDA and CDR2 is SQIVND (reference sequence). The CDR3 DNA reads TGTGCCAGTAGTCGACTAGCCCAAATCACAGATACGCAGTATTTT. It yields the protein CASSRLAQITDTQYF.

The V and J genes are TRBV7-6 and TRBJ2-2, with 9 bases fitting TRBD2. The V gene end was trimmed by 3 bases and the J gene end by 6 bases; junction bases not matched to a gene: 5. This CDR3 has 15 amino acids. CDR1 and CDR2 from the germline V gene are SGHVS and FNYEAQ. CDR3 protein: CASSLPAGGPGELFF. For the CDR3, the DNA is TGTGCCAGCAGCTTGCCAGCGGGGGGACCCGGGGAGCTGTTTTTT.

The rearrangement uses TRBV19 and TRBJ2-2, with 13 bases aligning to TRBD2. CDR3 length: 15 amino acids. The V and J ends lost 10 bases and 1 base, in that order; junction bases with no gene match: 3. Germline lookup yields CDR1 LNHDA and CDR2 SQIVND (reference sequence). CDR3 in DNA: TGTGCCACTGGGACTAGCGGGGTGAACACCGGGGAGCTGTTTTTT. It is translated as CATGTSGVNTGELFF.

The rearrangement joins TRBV7-9 to TRBJ1-5; 7 bases fit TRBD1. V gave up 5 bases and J gave up 3 bases; unmatched junction bases: 10. Germline lookup yields CDR1 SEHNR and CDR2 FQNEAQ (reference sequence). The CDR3 is 16 amino acids. CDR3 coding DNA: TGTGCCAGCAGCGGAGGACAGGACCTAGTCAATCAGCCCCAGCATTTT. Residues: CASSGGQDLVNQPQHF. Supplemented by reference TRBV7-9 and TRBJ1-5, the full variable domain reads DTGVSQNPRHKITKRGQNVTFRCDPISEHNRLYWYRQTLGQGPEFLTYFQNEAQLEKSRLLSDRFSAERPKGSFSTLEIQRTEQGDSAMYLCASSGGQDLVNQPQHFGDGTRLSIL.

This clone was counted a single time. The gene calls are TRBV9 and TRBJ2-1; a weak D match, TRBD1 (6 bases). CDR3 size: 16 residues. Germline-derived CDR1 and CDR2 are SGDLS and YYNGEE. Trimming cost V 0 bases and J 0 bases, with 10 bases left between them. The CDR3, as DNA: TGTGCCAGCAGCGTAGCAGGGGAAGTCTCCTACAATGAGCAGTTCTTC. Its translation: CASSVAGEVSYNEQFF.

V gene TRBV5-1 combines with J gene TRBJ1-5; no clear D gene. This CDR3 region has 14 residues. Germline V gene lookup returns CDR1 SGHRS and CDR2 YFSETQ. With 1 base removed from V and 4 bases from J, the gap between germline ends came to 9 bases. The CDR3 sequence: CASSLLPENQPQHF. The CDR3 nucleotides are TGCGCCAGCAGCTTGTTACCAGAAAATCAGCCCCAGCATTTT.

The V call is TRBV3-1 (or the pseudogene TRBV3-2), the J call TRBJ2-7; 8 bases match TRBD2. V was pared by 1 base and J by 1 base, with 6 bases of the junction left unmatched. CDR1 LGHDT and CDR2 YNNKEL come from the germline V gene (reference sequence). The CDR3 runs to 16 residues. In DNA form, the CDR3 reads TGTGCCAGCAGCCAAGGAATGACTAGCGTGTCCTACGAGCAGTACGTC. Translating it yields CASSQGMTSVSYEQYV.

The V and J genes are TRBV7-2 and TRBJ1-1; no definite D call. V was shortened by 0 bases and J by 6 bases, with 8 bases between the two germline ends. Germline assignment: CDR1 SGHTA and CDR2 FQGNSA. This CDR3 spans 13 amino acids. The CDR3 DNA sequence: TGTGCCAGCAGCTTAGCCGGGATCTCTGAAGCTTTCTTT. Its translation: CASSLAGISEAFF.

J is TRBJ1-6 and V is TRBV12-3 or TRBV12-4; D uncertain. The V and J ends lost 4 bases and 9 bases respectively, with 7 bases between them. The CDR3 sequence is 12 residues long. CDR3 residues: CASSSGSSPLHF. The CDR3 bases are TGTGCCAGCAGTTCGGGGTCTTCACCCCTCCACTTT.

This clone was picked up a small number of times. The J gene is TRBJ2-7, the V gene TRBV3-1 (or the pseudogene TRBV3-2), with D uncertain. The V gene lost 4 bases and the J gene lost 2 bases, with 15 bases spanning the gap. CDR3 length: 15 residues. Germline assignment: CDR1 LGHDT and CDR2 YNNKEL (reference sequence). The DNA for the CDR3 is TGTGCCAGCAGCCGGCACGGCGACTCTGCCTACGAGCAGTACGTC. It specifies CASSRHGDSAYEQYV.

The chain has TRBV11-2 and TRBJ2-3; 8 positions agree with TRBD1. V lost 5 bases and J lost 5; bases outside the gene matches: 6. Germline V gene lookup returns CDR1 SGHAT and CDR2 FQNNGV. The CDR3 contains 14 residues. CDR3 coding DNA: TGTGCCAGCAGCGAACAGGGGGTGGGAGATACGCAGTATTTT. As protein: CASSEQGVGDTQYF. Full variable domain (rest looked up from reference TRBV11-2 and TRBJ2-3): EAGVAQSPRYKIIEKRQSVAFWCNPISGHATLYWYQQILGQGPKLLIQFQNNGVVDDSQLPKDRFSAERLKGVDSTLKIQPAKLEDSAVYLCASSEQGVGDTQYFGPGTRLTVL.

The chain employs TRBV7-9 and TRBJ1-5; D perhaps matches TRBD1 (5 bases). There are 15 residues in the CDR3. The V end was cut by 7 bases, the J end by 5 bases, with 18 bases between. The germline V gene encodes CDR1 SEHNR and CDR2 FQNEAQ (reference sequence). The CDR3 DNA reads TGTGCCAGCACCCCTGGGAGGGGAGGTGATCAGCCCCAGCATTTT. Its protein product is CASTPGRGGDQPQHF.